This T cell receptor beta chain was documented in a study of blood T cell repertoires in COVID-19. Study background: The origin of the acute and convalescent COVID-19 samples was the United States, Italy and Spain.

TCRdb's copy holds only in-frame clones and misses some; the assay was immunoSEQ multiplex PCR. The sample lists around 55,000 clones, approximately 90% occurring once. The junction had 7 bases not matched to a gene; V was cut back by 4 bases and J by 5 bases. Germline V gene lookup returns CDR1 LNHDA and CDR2 SQIVND (reference sequence). There are 15 residues in the CDR3. What was sequenced was peripheral blood. The rearrangement uses TRBV19 and TRBJ1-4; 7 positions agree with TRBD1. The sequence derives from a man aged 60 to 69 with acute or convalescent COVID-19. The CDR3 protein is CASSRPRGSNEKLFF. As DNA, the CDR3 is TGTGCCAGTAGTAGACCCAGGGGGTCGAATGAAAAACTGTTTTTT.